Below, 30 T cell receptor beta chains from the same sample are listed, as sequenced in a study of control samples from healthy donors and cancer patients. Data came from immunoSEQ multiplex PCR; TCRdb stores just in-frame clones and leaves some out. The repertoire holds 100,000 to 150,000 clones, with 80% to 95% as singletons. Sequencing used blood. The source of these receptors is a man aged 18 to 30 in good health.

V gene TRBV30 combines with J gene TRBJ2-7; 7 nucleotides agree with TRBD2. V trimming: 3 bases; J trimming: 3 bases; junction bases outside the gene matches: 11. The CDR3 totals 15 residues. In germline, CDR1 is GTSNPN, CDR2 SVGIG (reference sequence). The CDR3 sequence is CAWSAGSGVYYEQYF. In DNA form, the CDR3 reads TGTGCCTGGAGCGCGGGGAGCGGGGTATACTACGAGCAGTACTTC.

V gene TRBV5-4 combines with J gene TRBJ1-1; D remains ambiguous. Germline V gene data show CDR1 as SGHNT and CDR2 as YYREEE (reference sequence). The CDR3 consists of 14 residues. Trimming removed 4 bases at V and 6 bases at J, with 16 bases between. The CDR3 DNA is TGTGCCAGCAGCATTCGACAACCCATGGCTGAAGCTTTCTTT. Residues: CASSIRQPMAEAFF. Filled out from reference TRBV5-4 and TRBJ1-1, the complete variable domain reads ETGVTQSPTHLIKTRGQQVTLRCSSQSGHNTVSWYQQALGQGPQFIFQYYREEENGRGNFPPRFSGLQFPNYSSELNVNALELDDSALYLCASSIRQPMAEAFFGQGTRLTVV.

J is TRBJ2-2 and V is TRBV9; D may be TRBD1 (6 bases). This CDR3 comprises 16 residues. Germline assignment: CDR1 SGDLS and CDR2 YYNGEE. Trimming cost V 3 bases and J 0 bases, with 12 bases left between them. The CDR3 loop reads CASSGTVKPNTGELFF. In nucleotides, the CDR3 is TGTGCCAGCAGCGGGACAGTAAAACCGAACACCGGGGAGCTGTTTTTT.

This sequence joins TRBV2 and TRBJ2-5; D remains ambiguous. Trimming took off 3 bases at V and 2 bases at J, with 13 bases between the two ends. This CDR3 comprises 15 residues. CDR1 and CDR2 (germline): SNHLY, FYNNEI. The CDR3 sequence: CASSDPTFDQETQYF. In DNA, the CDR3 is TGTGCCAGCAGTGACCCCACGTTCGATCAAGAGACCCAGTACTTC. The full variable domain, with the rest looked up from reference TRBV2 and TRBJ2-5, is EPEVTQTPSHQVTQMGQEVILRCVPISNHLYFYWYRQILGQKVEFLVSFYNNEISEKSEIFDDQFSVERPDGSNFTLKIRSTKLEDSAMYFCASSDPTFDQETQYFGPGTRLLVL.

The chain is built from TRBV5-4 and TRBJ1-3; D is ambiguous. From germline, CDR1 is SGHNT and CDR2 YYREEE (reference sequence). The CDR3 extends over 15 amino acids. Trimming pared 1 base from V and 0 bases from J, leaving 8 bases between. Here the CDR3 reads CASSLTSVSGNTIYF. As DNA, the CDR3 is TGTGCCAGCAGCTTGACGTCGGTCTCTGGAAACACCATATATTTT.

The chain links TRBV2 to TRBJ1-5; a weak D match, TRBD1 (6 bases). This CDR3 spans 14 amino acids. Trimming took 4 bases from V and 3 from J, leaving 10 bases between them. Germline V gene sequence: CDR1 SNHLY, CDR2 FYNNEI. In nucleotides, the CDR3 is TGTGCCAGCAGTGCTCAGGGGCCCAATCAGCCCCAGCATTTT. This translates into CASSAQGPNQPQHF.

The J gene is TRBJ2-3, the V gene TRBV5-6; no clear D gene. V shed 2 bases and J shed 5 bases, with 9 bases lying between them. CDR1 and CDR2 (germline): SGHDT, YYEEEE. This CDR3 region has 13 residues. The CDR3 reads CASSLKGVDTQYF. The CDR3 DNA reads as TGTGCCAGCAGCTTAAAAGGAGTAGATACGCAGTATTTT. Full variable domain (missing parts from reference TRBV5-6 and TRBJ2-3): DAGVTQSPTHLIKTRGQQVTLRCSPKSGHDTVSWYQQALGQGPQFIFQYYEEEERQRGNFPDRFSGHQFPNYSSELNVNALLLGDSALYLCASSLKGVDTQYFGPGTRLTVL.

The chain has TRBV19 and TRBJ2-1, with D possibly matching TRBD2 (6 bases). In germline, CDR1 is LNHDA, CDR2 SQIVND (reference sequence). This CDR3 has 14 amino acids. The V end lost 3 bases, the J end lost 1 base, and 7 bases lay between the germline ends. The CDR3 reads CASSIRGSYNEQFF. CDR3 in DNA: TGTGCCAGTAGTATTCGGGGGTCCTACAATGAGCAGTTCTTC.

This sequence joins TRBV6-9 and TRBJ2-6, with D hard to call. Trimming pared 4 bases from V and 4 bases from J, leaving 20 bases between. The CDR3 spans 18 residues. CDR1 and CDR2 from the germline V gene are MNHGY and SVAAGI. The CDR3 protein is CASSSSPPASSGANVLTF. As DNA, the CDR3 is TGTGCCAGCAGTTCCTCCCCTCCGGCCTCGAGCGGGGCCAACGTCCTGACTTTC.

This chain's CDR3 is CASSLNRLYEQYV. The CDR3 nucleotides are TGTGCCAGCAGCTTAAACAGGCTCTACGAGCAGTACGTC. The genes are TRBV11-2 and TRBJ2-7, with a possible D match to TRBD1 (5 bases). Between the trimmed V and J ends, which lost 2 bases and 3 bases, there was a span of 8 bases. CDR3 length equals 13 residues. Germline loops: CDR1 SGHAT, CDR2 FQNNGV.

This clone was seen once. V is TRBV24-1 and J is TRBJ2-3; 7 bases fit TRBD1. CDR1 is KGHDR and CDR2 is SFDVKD in the germline V gene. After removal of 3 bases from V and 3 bases from J, the junction contained 5 bases not matched to a gene. This CDR3 has 15 residues. CDR3 sequence: CATSDTGAATDTQYF. CDR3 DNA: TGTGCCACCAGTGATACAGGGGCTGCGACAGATACGCAGTATTTT.

J is TRBJ2-7 and V is TRBV2; 11 nucleotides agree with TRBD1. CDR1 SNHLY and CDR2 FYNNEI come from the germline V gene. The length of the CDR3 is 13 residues. The V gene end was trimmed by 2 bases and the J gene end by 10 bases; junction bases not matched to a gene: 4. DNA of the CDR3: TGTGCCAGCAGTGAATGGGACAGGGGGGACCAGTACGTC. This sequence encodes CASSEWDRGDQYV.

The chain joins TRBV10-3 to TRBJ1-4, with D possibly being TRBD1 (6 bases). The CDR3 length is 14 residues. V lost 3 bases to trimming and J lost 4 bases, with 9 bases between them. Germline V gene data show CDR1 as ENHRY and CDR2 as SYGVKD. The CDR3, as DNA: TGTGCCATCAGTGAAAAGGGGGTTAATGAAAAACTGTTTTTT. It yields the protein CAISEKGVNEKLFF.

The genes are TRBV5-4 and TRBJ1-2; 9 bases match TRBD1. The CDR3 has 16 amino acids. The V gene end was trimmed by 0 bases and the J gene end by 2 bases; junction bases not matched to a gene: 5. The germline V gene encodes CDR1 SGHNT and CDR2 YYREEE (reference sequence). CDR3 sequence (DNA): TGTGCCAGCAGCTTGGATGGGACAGGGATCAACTATGGCTACACCTTC. Protein sequence: CASSLDGTGINYGYTF.

V is TRBV5-4 and J is TRBJ2-7; TRBD1 matches at 8 bases. Germline trimming cut 0 bases from V and 5 bases from J; bases unmatched to any gene: 13. In germline, CDR1 is SGHNT, CDR2 YYREEE (reference sequence). This CDR3 contains 17 residues. CDR3: CASSLVSGGWSGHEQYF. In DNA, the CDR3 is TGTGCCAGCAGCTTGGTGTCAGGGGGCTGGTCAGGGCACGAGCAGTACTTC.

The chain joins TRBV6-1 to TRBJ1-6; D gene ambiguous. There are 19 residues in the CDR3. V gave up 2 bases and J gave up 5 bases, with 22 bases separating them. Germline assignment: CDR1 MNHNS and CDR2 SASEGT. The CDR3 region is CASSEQQLGWVGNNSPLHF. CDR3 bases: TGTGCCAGCAGTGAACAGCAGTTGGGGTGGGTCGGTAATAATTCACCCCTCCACTTT.

The V and J genes are TRBV21-1 and TRBJ1-5. TRBV21-1 is assigned pseudogene status. The CDR3 is 13 amino acids. The CDR3 coding sequence is TGTGCCAGCAGCAAAGACCCCAATCAGCCCCAGCATTTT. Protein sequence: CASSKDPNQPQHF.

The chain couples TRBV19 to TRBJ2-1, with D perhaps matching TRBD2 (7 bases). Deletions cut 7 bases from V and 6 bases from J, with 19 bases between. The germline V gene has CDR1 LNHDA and CDR2 SQIVND (reference sequence). The CDR3 is made up of 15 amino acids. The CDR3 DNA reads as TGTGCCAGTACCCTTAACGGGGGGCCCGCCAATGAGCAGTTCTTC. Translated: CASTLNGGPANEQFF.

The V call is TRBV7-9, the J call TRBJ2-3, with 7 bases identical to TRBD2. Per the germline V gene, CDR1 is SEHNR and CDR2 is FQNEAQ (reference sequence). Trimming took 3 bases from V and 6 from J; bases not matched to a gene: 3. This CDR3 has 13 residues. CDR3 sequence: CASSFAGADTQYF. In DNA form, the CDR3 reads TGTGCCAGCAGCTTTGCGGGAGCTGATACGCAGTATTTT.

V is TRBV15 and J is TRBJ2-3, with 8 nucleotides matching TRBD2. The CDR3 loop spans 15 amino acids. CDR1 LNHNV and CDR2 YYDKDF come from the germline V gene (reference sequence). Trimming at V came to 5 bases and at J to 2 bases, leaving 6 bases not matched to a gene. Written as DNA, the CDR3 is TGTGCCACCAGCCTGCTAGCGGGCCTCACAGATACGCAGTATTTT. Amino acids: CATSLLAGLTDTQYF.

The V and J genes are TRBV28 and TRBJ1-2; D not certain. Germline assignment: CDR1 MDHEN and CDR2 SYDVKM. Trimming cost V 6 bases and J 1 base, with 9 bases left between them. The CDR3 length is 13 residues. This chain's CDR3 is CASRSSSNYGYTF. In DNA, the CDR3 is TGTGCCAGCAGAAGCAGCAGTAACTATGGCTACACCTTC.

The chain combines TRBV2 with TRBJ1-1, with 11 positions matching TRBD1. The CDR3 is 14 amino acids. The germline CDR1 and CDR2 sequences are SNHLY and FYNNEI. The V segment lost 5 bases and the J segment 4 bases; nucleotides outside the gene matches: 3. The CDR3 region is CASSRTGGTTEAFF. As DNA, the CDR3 is TGTGCCAGCAGTCGGACAGGGGGCACCACTGAAGCTTTCTTT.

J is TRBJ2-7 and V is TRBV19, with D maybe TRBD2 (6 bases). Germline CDR1 is LNHDA and CDR2 is SQIVND (reference sequence). This CDR3 is 13 amino acids long. V was shortened by 1 base and J by 3 bases, with 7 bases between the two germline ends. The CDR3 DNA follows: TGTGCCAGTAGTATAGTCGGGAGCTACGAGCAGTACTTC. It translates to CASSIVGSYEQYF.

This chain joins TRBV11-3 and TRBJ2-1; the D gene could be TRBD1 or TRBD2 (6 bases each). This CDR3 is 16 amino acids long. Per the germline V gene, CDR1 is SGHNT and CDR2 is YENEEA. Deletions cut 1 base from V and 9 bases from J, with 19 bases between. CDR3 bases: TGTGCCAGCAGCTTAGGGCGCACCGCGAAGGGGGGTGAGCAGTTCTTC. It specifies CASSLGRTAKGGEQFF.

The J gene is TRBJ2-1, the V gene TRBV11-3, with TRBD2 as a possible D gene (6 bases). This CDR3 spans 13 amino acids. V shed 2 bases and J shed 7 bases, with 9 bases lying between them. Germline V gives CDR1 SGHNT, CDR2 YENEEA. CDR3 coding DNA: TGTGCCAGCAGCTTACAGGAGGGGAATGAGCAGTTCTTC. Translating it yields CASSLQEGNEQFF.

This chain joins TRBV6-1 and TRBJ1-5; possibly TRBD1 for D (5 bases). The CDR3 is 14 residues long. V lost 2 bases to trimming and J lost 6 bases, with 11 bases between them. Germline-derived CDR1 and CDR2 are MNHNS and SASEGT. The DNA of the CDR3 is TGTGCCAGCAGTGAAAGTCAGGGTGGTCAGCCCCAGCATTTT. Its protein product is CASSESQGGQPQHF.

The gene calls are TRBV4-1 and TRBJ2-5, with no clear D. The CDR3 is 12 residues long. Germline CDR1 and CDR2: MGHRA and YSYEKL. Trimming pared 8 bases from V and 5 bases from J, leaving 12 bases between. CDR3 DNA: TGCGCCAGCCTTGGGCAAGATGAGACCCAGTACTTC. As protein: CASLGQDETQYF.

The chain carries TRBV5-1 and TRBJ2-1; possibly TRBD1 or TRBD2 for D (5 bases each). This CDR3 has 15 residues. Germline V gene sequence: CDR1 SGHRS, CDR2 YFSETQ. With 0 bases removed from V and 4 bases from J, the gap between germline ends came to 11 bases. CDR3 in amino acids: CASSLGGDPYNEQFF. The CDR3, as DNA: TGCGCCAGCAGCTTGGGAGGGGACCCTTACAATGAGCAGTTCTTC.

The chain joins TRBV6-5 to TRBJ1-5; unclear D gene. The V end was cut by 7 bases, the J end by 1 base, with 2 bases between. There are 11 residues in the CDR3. Germline lookup yields CDR1 MNHEY and CDR2 SVGAGI. CDR3 sequence reads: CASKSNQPQHF. CDR3 nucleotide sequence: TGTGCCAGCAAGAGCAATCAGCCCCAGCATTTT.

This clone was detected once. The rearrangement uses TRBV7-2 and TRBJ2-6, with a possible D match to TRBD2 (6 bases). Germline CDR1 is SGHTA and CDR2 is FQGNSA. The CDR3 length is 16 residues. Trimming shortened V by 5 bases and J by 3 bases, and 14 bases separated the two germline ends. The CDR3 loop is CASSLNGGDGANVLTF. The CDR3 DNA reads TGTGCCAGCAGCCTCAACGGGGGAGATGGGGCCAACGTCCTGACTTTC.